This T cell receptor beta chain was captured by sequencing in a study of blood T cell repertoires in COVID-19. On the study more broadly: Sites in the United States, Italy and Spain provided acute and convalescent COVID-19 samples. T cells, B-cell-depleted T cells, or PBMCs provided the cDNA or gDNA that served as material.

Authors' processing steps: Nucleated cell number was recorded as an estimate derived from reference gene primer amplification. The data were produced by immunoSEQ multiplex PCR, yet TCRdb's version contains in-frame clones alone and is incomplete. V and J calls and clone size are given by that table; D and trimming were obtained from the DNA. This sample has fewer than 300,000 clones, with around 86% found just once. The V gene's germline CDR1 is SGHRS and CDR2 YFSETQ. With V trimmed by 5 bases and J by 6 bases, 8 bases remained unmatched. CDR3 length: 14 amino acids. The J gene is TRBJ2-7, the V gene TRBV5-1, with TRBD1 identical over 10 bases. The sequencing sample was made of peripheral blood. This clonotype was obtained from a woman aged 40 to 49 who had recovered from COVID-19. CDR3 DNA: TGCGCCAGCAGGACGGGACAGGGGCGAGGCGAGCAGTACTTC. It specifies CASRTGQGRGEQYF.